This record looks at one T cell receptor (beta chain) sequence and its context. The junction differs from germline at one of its ends, possibly a read error. Germline values: CDR1 GTSNPN, CDR2 SVGIG (reference sequence). This CDR3 spans 14 amino acids. This specimen comes from a study of blood T cells in healthy people across ages. Together with a sample-barcoded 5' primer, a J-beta primer mix was included in a second PCR lasting roughly 6 to 12 cycles. Via MiXCR, TCRdb re-called the 5' RACE reads, giving one row per CDR3 protein. The table shows around 1.5 million distinct CDR3 sequences, with almost 35% occurring only once.

This TCR came from a young woman in good health. This chain links TRBV30 with TRBJ1-6; D gene unclear. Sequencing used blood. The CDR3 nucleotides read TGCGCCTGGAGTGGTAGGGTAGGTAATTCACCCCTCCACTTT. This gives the protein CAWSGRVGNSPLHF.